The source of this T cell receptor beta chain is a study of blood T cell repertoires in COVID-19. Study as a whole: COVID-19 samples, acute and convalescent, were from the United States, Italy and Spain. PBMCs, B-cell-depleted T cells, or T cells were the source of the cDNA or gDNA that made up the material.

Authors' analysis steps: It was from reference gene primer amplification that nucleated cell counts were estimated. TCRdb's table, derived via immunoSEQ multiplex PCR, lists solely in-frame clones and lacks some. The D gene and trimming were derived from the DNA, and the V and J assignments and clone size from that table. The data contain hundreds of thousands of clones, more than 75% of them singletons. Trimming pared 0 bases from V and 5 bases from J, leaving 13 bases between. Germline-derived CDR1 and CDR2 are MNHNY and SVGAGI (reference sequence). The CDR3 covers 15 residues. This TCR derives from a man in his forties or fifties with COVID-19, enrolled during active disease. The sample comprised peripheral blood. V and J are TRBV6-6 and TRBJ1-1; a weak D match, TRBD1 (6 bases). CDR3 in amino acids: CASSYSQGRGTEAFF. The CDR3, as DNA: TGTGCCAGCAGTTACTCGCAGGGGCGAGGAACTGAAGCTTTCTTT.